This T cell receptor beta chain stems from a study of post-analysis software for immune sequencing data (dated by TCRdb to the mid-2010s). Background on the whole study: Recorded disease courses included relapsing-remitting, secondary progressive and progressive-relapsing multiple sclerosis, with some patients lacking subtype annotation. The multiple sclerosis patient repertoires were compared with around ten previously published healthy control repertoires from donors aged about 6 to 26 years. A subset of samples was prepared in parallel using single-end sample barcoding, then pooled and co-amplified after Illumina adapter ligation. Study-level results and caveats: Normalized Chao1 diversity was significantly lower in multiple sclerosis patients than controls, suggesting substantial peripheral T-cell clonal expansion. Direct clustering with F measure showed strong co-clustering of samples prepared in the same batch, prompting a batch-effect correction. The control group was slightly older than the multiple sclerosis patient group. Roughly 5 TRBV segments, including TRBV5-6, TRBV5-1 and TRBV20-1, were significantly more frequent in patients than controls.

Taken from cysteine to phenylalanine, the CDR3 has 13 residues. Of the read, only the CDR3 DNA is kept; its 39 bases are in frame from base 1. Concerning this clonotype itself: Its specific antigen is unknown. The sample holds no much larger clone one base away, and base qualities are not on file.

TCR beta repertoires were profiled from peripheral blood of about a dozen young patients with multiple sclerosis to demonstrate the VDJtools post-analysis software. The multiple sclerosis patients were children and adolescents ranging in age from about 6 to 17 years. Libraries were built with PCR. Sequenced on an Illumina HiSeq 2500. To reduce PCR and sequencing biases, unique molecular identifiers were incorporated into the TCR beta cDNA libraries. Per 1 to 10 million input T cells, approximately 500,000 cDNA molecules were obtained, such that each molecule approximated one T cell. The same protocol used for the earlier healthy control dataset was applied to prepare and sequence the patient libraries. Within a given batch, samples were prepared together, multiplexed and sequenced on the same HiSeq lane. The original methods were these. MIGEC was used to process the raw barcoded reads, and molecular identifier groups with only a single read were discarded before consensus assembly and CDR3 extraction. VDJtools was used for post-analysis of the clonotype tables, and diversity was normalized by down-sampling every dataset to the size of the smallest sample. Repertoire overlap clustering matched CDR3 amino acid but not nucleotide sequences to correct batch-related cross-sample contamination. TCRdb reworked the public reads: Q25 trimming with fastp, MiXCR clone assembly, productive beta chains retained. Records with the same CDR3 protein are collapsed into one entry carrying the most frequent genes and DNA. The V and J calls shown here were made by TCRdb, not taken from the authors' results. This sample gives approximately 630,000 distinct CDR3 sequences in total; 59% of them show up just once. About 11% of the sample comes from the top ten.

The chain couples TRBV12-3 or TRBV12-4 to TRBJ2-7; the D region is possibly TRBD1 or TRBD2, each matching across 5 bases. The end of the DNA fits TRBJ2-5 better, so the J call may be wrong. Specimen: blood. The sequence derives from a girl aged 2 to 10 with multiple sclerosis. In nucleotide form, the sequence is TGTGCCAGCAGGGGGGACGGAGATGCGACCCAGTACTTC. Its coded protein is CASRGDGDATQYF.